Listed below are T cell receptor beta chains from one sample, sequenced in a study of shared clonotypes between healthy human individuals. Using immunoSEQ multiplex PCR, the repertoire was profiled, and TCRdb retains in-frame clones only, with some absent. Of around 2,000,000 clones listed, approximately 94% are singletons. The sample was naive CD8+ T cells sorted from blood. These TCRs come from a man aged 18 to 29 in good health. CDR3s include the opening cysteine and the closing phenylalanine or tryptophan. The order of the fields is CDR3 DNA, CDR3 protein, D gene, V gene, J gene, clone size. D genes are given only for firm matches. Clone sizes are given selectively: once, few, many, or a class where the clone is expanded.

CDR3nt: TGTGCCAGCAGCGAATCCGGGCCCCACGAGCAGTACTTC
CDR3aa: CASSESGPHEQYF
d_gene: NA
v_gene: TRBV7-2
j_gene: TRBJ2-7
abundance: NA

CDR3nt: TGTGCCAGCAGCGTAGGTCCTAACTCCTACGAGCAGTACTTC
CDR3aa: CASSVGPNSYEQYF
d_gene: NA
v_gene: TRBV9
j_gene: TRBJ2-7
abundance: NA

CDR3nt: TGTGCCAGCAGCTTGGGTGGTCTCGAGCAGTACTTC
CDR3aa: CASSLGGLEQYF
d_gene: NA
v_gene: TRBV5-4
j_gene: TRBJ2-7
abundance: NA

CDR3nt: TGCAGCGTTGAAGCACCAACTAACTATGGCTACACCTTC
CDR3aa: CSVEAPTNYGYTF
d_gene: NA
v_gene: TRBV29-1
j_gene: TRBJ1-2
abundance: NA

CDR3nt: TGTGCCATCAGTGACGGGCCTAGCGGCTACGAGCAGTACTTC
CDR3aa: CAISDGPSGYEQYF
d_gene: TRBD2
v_gene: TRBV10-3
j_gene: TRBJ2-7
abundance: NA

CDR3nt: TGTGCCAGCAGCGCACCGGGACAGTATGATGAAAAACTGTTTTTT
CDR3aa: CASSAPGQYDEKLFF
d_gene: TRBD1
v_gene: TRBV7-9
j_gene: TRBJ1-4
abundance: NA

CDR3nt: TGTGCCTGGTCGTGGACAGGGGGGATCTACGAGCAGTACTTC
CDR3aa: CAWSWTGGIYEQYF
d_gene: TRBD1
v_gene: TRBV30
j_gene: TRBJ2-7
abundance: NA

CDR3nt: TGTGCCAGCAGCTCGGGTGCGGGTACCGAGCAGTACTTC
CDR3aa: CASSSGAGTEQYF
d_gene: NA
v_gene: TRBV7-9
j_gene: TRBJ2-7
abundance: NA

CDR3nt: TGTGCCAGCGCGGGACTAGCGGAGGATCAAGAGACCCAGTACTTC
CDR3aa: CASAGLAEDQETQYF
d_gene: TRBD2
v_gene: TRBV7-9
j_gene: TRBJ2-5
abundance: NA

CDR3nt: TGTGCCAGTAGTGGTAACAGGGGGTCCTACGAGCAGTACTTC
CDR3aa: CASSGNRGSYEQYF
d_gene: TRBD1
v_gene: TRBV19
j_gene: TRBJ2-7
abundance: NA

CDR3nt: TGTGCCAGCAGTTTATTTGCTGGTGGCGGGGGATTCTACGAGCAGTACTTC
CDR3aa: CASSLFAGGGGFYEQYF
d_gene: TRBD2
v_gene: TRBV27
j_gene: TRBJ2-7
abundance: NA

CDR3nt: TGTGCCAGCAGCGTAGGGACCGGGGAGCTGTTTTTT
CDR3aa: CASSVGTGELFF
d_gene: NA
v_gene: TRBV7-2
j_gene: TRBJ2-2
abundance: NA

CDR3nt: TGTGCCAGCAGTGCACAGAGCCCGTGGGGGGGCTACACCTTC
CDR3aa: CASSAQSPWGGYTF
d_gene: NA
v_gene: TRBV2
j_gene: TRBJ1-2
abundance: few

CDR3nt: TGTGCCAGCAGCACGGGACAGTTCTACGAGCAGTACTTC
CDR3aa: CASSTGQFYEQYF
d_gene: TRBD1
v_gene: TRBV13
j_gene: TRBJ2-7
abundance: once

CDR3nt: TGTGCCATTTCCACAGAGACAGGGACCCAGTACTTC
CDR3aa: CAISTETGTQYF
d_gene: NA
v_gene: TRBV10-3
j_gene: TRBJ2-5
abundance: NA

CDR3nt: TGTGCCAGCTCACCACCGGGTAGCGGGGGACAAGAGACCCAGTACTTC
CDR3aa: CASSPPGSGGQETQYF
d_gene: TRBD2
v_gene: TRBV18
j_gene: TRBJ2-5
abundance: once

CDR3nt: TGCGCCAGCAGCCAAGACAGACTAGCGGAGTATCAAGAGACCCAGTACTTC
CDR3aa: CASSQDRLAEYQETQYF
d_gene: TRBD2
v_gene: TRBV4-1
j_gene: TRBJ2-5
abundance: NA

CDR3nt: TGTGCCAGCAGTCCGGGTTTGAACCGGCTCTCCTACGAGCAGTACTTC
CDR3aa: CASSPGLNRLSYEQYF
d_gene: NA
v_gene: TRBV27
j_gene: TRBJ2-7
abundance: once

CDR3nt: TGTGCCAGCAGCTTAGGAGGGGTAGACTACGAGCAGTACTTC
CDR3aa: CASSLGGVDYEQYF
d_gene: NA
v_gene: TRBV7-8
j_gene: TRBJ2-7
abundance: NA

CDR3nt: TGTGCCAGCAGCCCCCTAGCGGGAGGGTTCTACGAGCAGTACTTC
CDR3aa: CASSPLAGGFYEQYF
d_gene: TRBD2
v_gene: TRBV7-9
j_gene: TRBJ2-7
abundance: NA

CDR3nt: TGTGCCAGCAGCTTAGGCCCTAGCGGTTTAGGCTACAATGAGCAGTTCTTC
CDR3aa: CASSLGPSGLGYNEQFF
d_gene: TRBD2
v_gene: TRBV13
j_gene: TRBJ2-1
abundance: NA

CDR3nt: TGTGCCAGCAGTTTCAGTAGGGGCGAGCAGTACTTC
CDR3aa: CASSFSRGEQYF
d_gene: NA
v_gene: TRBV28
j_gene: TRBJ2-7
abundance: NA

CDR3nt: TGTGCCAGCAGCCCCCCTTCCGCAGGGCACGAGACCCAGTACTTC
CDR3aa: CASSPPSAGHETQYF
d_gene: NA
v_gene: TRBV7-9
j_gene: TRBJ2-5
abundance: NA

CDR3nt: TGTGCCAGCAGCTTAGCGGGGGGCAACTTCTACGAGCAGTACTTC
CDR3aa: CASSLAGGNFYEQYF
d_gene: NA
v_gene: TRBV11-2
j_gene: TRBJ2-7
abundance: once

CDR3nt: TGCGCCAGCAGCCCCGTCCCTAGCGGGGGCGATGAGCAGTTCTTC
CDR3aa: CASSPVPSGGDEQFF
d_gene: TRBD2
v_gene: TRBV4-1
j_gene: TRBJ2-1
abundance: NA

CDR3nt: TGTGCCAGCAGTTCCCCAATGGACAGGGCACACACAGATACGCAGTATTTT
CDR3aa: CASSSPMDRAHTDTQYF
d_gene: TRBD1
v_gene: TRBV27
j_gene: TRBJ2-3
abundance: NA

CDR3nt: TGTGCCAGCAGTTCGGGACAGGGATTATACGGCTACACCTTC
CDR3aa: CASSSGQGLYGYTF
d_gene: TRBD1
v_gene: TRBV6-6
j_gene: TRBJ1-2
abundance: NA

CDR3nt: TGTGCCAGCAGTGAATTTAGGGGACTAAACTATGGCTACACCTTC
CDR3aa: CASSEFRGLNYGYTF
d_gene: NA
v_gene: TRBV6-1
j_gene: TRBJ1-2
abundance: NA

CDR3nt: TGTGCCAGCAGCGATCCGACTAGCACCTACGAGCAGTACTTC
CDR3aa: CASSDPTSTYEQYF
d_gene: TRBD2
v_gene: TRBV7-9
j_gene: TRBJ2-7
abundance: NA

CDR3nt: TGTGCCAGCAGTCCCCCGGGACAGGGGACCTACGAGCAGTACTTC
CDR3aa: CASSPPGQGTYEQYF
d_gene: TRBD1
v_gene: TRBV28
j_gene: TRBJ2-7
abundance: NA

CDR3nt: TGTGCCAGCAGTATGGGGATGCGCAATCAGCCCCAGCATTTT
CDR3aa: CASSMGMRNQPQHF
d_gene: NA
v_gene: TRBV27
j_gene: TRBJ1-5
abundance: NA

CDR3nt: TGTGCCAGCAGCGACGGGACCCTTGCATACGAGCAGTACTTC
CDR3aa: CASSDGTLAYEQYF
d_gene: NA
v_gene: TRBV5-6
j_gene: TRBJ2-7
abundance: NA

CDR3nt: TGTGCCAGCAGTGCAAATGAAAAACTGTTTTTT
CDR3aa: CASSANEKLFF
d_gene: NA
v_gene: TRBV6-6
j_gene: TRBJ1-4
abundance: NA

CDR3nt: TGTGCCAGCAGCTTAGGGTCTAGCGGGCGCAGCTCCTACGAGCAGTACTTC
CDR3aa: CASSLGSSGRSSYEQYF
d_gene: TRBD2
v_gene: TRBV7-8
j_gene: TRBJ2-7
abundance: NA

CDR3nt: TGTGCCAGCAGTCCCTCCGGGAGTGAGTACGAGCAGTACTTC
CDR3aa: CASSPSGSEYEQYF
d_gene: NA
v_gene: TRBV6-5
j_gene: TRBJ2-7
abundance: once

CDR3nt: TGTGCCAGCAGCTTAGCAGGGAATCAGCCCCAGCATTTT
CDR3aa: CASSLAGNQPQHF
d_gene: NA
v_gene: TRBV11-1
j_gene: TRBJ1-5
abundance: once

CDR3nt: TGTGCCAGCAGTACCCAAAACACCGGGGAGCTGTTTTTT
CDR3aa: CASSTQNTGELFF
d_gene: NA
v_gene: TRBV27
j_gene: TRBJ2-2
abundance: NA

CDR3nt: TGTGCCAGCACCCAACCTATAGAGCTTGAGCAGTTCTTC
CDR3aa: CASTQPIELEQFF
d_gene: NA
v_gene: TRBV2
j_gene: TRBJ2-1
abundance: NA

CDR3nt: TGTGCCAGCAGCTTATTGGCGGGAGGACCCACAGATACGCAGTATTTT
CDR3aa: CASSLLAGGPTDTQYF
d_gene: TRBD2
v_gene: TRBV7-9
j_gene: TRBJ2-3
abundance: NA

CDR3nt: TGTGCCAGCAGTTTATTAGGGAGCTCCTACAATGAGCAGTTCTTC
CDR3aa: CASSLLGSSYNEQFF
d_gene: NA
v_gene: TRBV6-1
j_gene: TRBJ2-1
abundance: NA

CDR3nt: TGTGCCAGCAGCGCAACAGGGGCCGGGGAGCTGTTTTTT
CDR3aa: CASSATGAGELFF
d_gene: TRBD1
v_gene: TRBV25-1
j_gene: TRBJ2-2
abundance: once

CDR3nt: TGTGCCAGCAGCCCCCTACCGGGGGGCCGTACGGATGAGCAGTTCTTC
CDR3aa: CASSPLPGGRTDEQFF
d_gene: NA
v_gene: TRBV7-3
j_gene: TRBJ2-1
abundance: NA

CDR3nt: TGTGCCAGCACCGGGAGGTCCGGGACCTCGGTAGTCGACGAGCAGTACTTC
CDR3aa: CASTGRSGTSVVDEQYF
d_gene: TRBD2
v_gene: TRBV27
j_gene: TRBJ2-7
abundance: NA

CDR3nt: TGTGCCTGGAGACCGGGACAGACCTACGAGCAGTACTTC
CDR3aa: CAWRPGQTYEQYF
d_gene: TRBD1
v_gene: TRBV30
j_gene: TRBJ2-7
abundance: few

CDR3nt: TGTGCCAGCAGCCCCACCACCGCGGACACCTACTACAATGAGCAGTTCTTC
CDR3aa: CASSPTTADTYYNEQFF
d_gene: NA
v_gene: TRBV7-6
j_gene: TRBJ2-1
abundance: NA

CDR3nt: TGTGCCAGCAGCTCCGGGACGGAAATAGGGCAGCCCCAGCATTTT
CDR3aa: CASSSGTEIGQPQHF
d_gene: NA
v_gene: TRBV7-9
j_gene: TRBJ1-5
abundance: NA

CDR3nt: TGTGCCAGCAGATTCTCCTATGTAGACAGCTCTGGAAACACCATATATTTT
CDR3aa: CASRFSYVDSSGNTIYF
d_gene: NA
v_gene: TRBV28
j_gene: TRBJ1-3
abundance: NA

CDR3nt: TGTGCCAGCAGCCCAGGAAGTTCCTACGAGCAGTACTTC
CDR3aa: CASSPGSSYEQYF
d_gene: NA
v_gene: TRBV9
j_gene: TRBJ2-7
abundance: NA

CDR3nt: TGTGCCAGCAGTTTCGGCGGACTAGTCAATGAGCAGTTCTTC
CDR3aa: CASSFGGLVNEQFF
d_gene: TRBD2
v_gene: TRBV27
j_gene: TRBJ2-1
abundance: NA

CDR3nt: TGTGCCAGCAGTTACTCTGTCGGGGATCCCTATGGCTACACCTTC
CDR3aa: CASSYSVGDPYGYTF
d_gene: NA
v_gene: TRBV6-5
j_gene: TRBJ1-2
abundance: NA

CDR3nt: TGTGCCAGCAGTGAAGAGGCCCGATCGAACACCGGGGAGCTGTTTTTT
CDR3aa: CASSEEARSNTGELFF
d_gene: NA
v_gene: TRBV6-1
j_gene: TRBJ2-2
abundance: NA

CDR3nt: TGTGCCAGCAGTCATTACCCCCCGGGACAGCCTAACTATGGCTACACCTTC
CDR3aa: CASSHYPPGQPNYGYTF
d_gene: TRBD1
v_gene: TRBV2
j_gene: TRBJ1-2
abundance: NA

CDR3nt: TGTGCCAGCAGTGAAGGGGCACTGACGGGGGATGAGCAGTTCTTC
CDR3aa: CASSEGALTGDEQFF
d_gene: NA
v_gene: TRBV6-1
j_gene: TRBJ2-1
abundance: NA